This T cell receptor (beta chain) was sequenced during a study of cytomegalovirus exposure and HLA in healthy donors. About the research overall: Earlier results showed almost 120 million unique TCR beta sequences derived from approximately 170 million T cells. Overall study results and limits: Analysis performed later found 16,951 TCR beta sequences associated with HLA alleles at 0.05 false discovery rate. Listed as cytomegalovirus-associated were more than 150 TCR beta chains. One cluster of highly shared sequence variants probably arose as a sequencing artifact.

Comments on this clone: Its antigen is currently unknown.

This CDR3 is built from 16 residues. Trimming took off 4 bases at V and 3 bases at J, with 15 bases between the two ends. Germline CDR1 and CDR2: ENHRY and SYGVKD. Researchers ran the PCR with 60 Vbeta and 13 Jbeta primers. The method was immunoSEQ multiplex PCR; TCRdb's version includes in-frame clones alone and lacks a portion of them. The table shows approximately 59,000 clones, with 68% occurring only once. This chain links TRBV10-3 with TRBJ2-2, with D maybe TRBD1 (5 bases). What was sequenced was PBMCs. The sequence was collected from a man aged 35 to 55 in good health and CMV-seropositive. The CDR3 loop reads CAISVAARVDTGELFF. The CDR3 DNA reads TGTGCCATCAGTGTCGCGGCCAGGGTGGACACCGGGGAGCTGTTTTTT.